The rows below give T cell receptor beta chains drawn from one sample of a study of blood T cells in healthy people across ages. From the 5' RACE reads, TCRdb called clonotypes with MiXCR, one entry per CDR3 protein. The sample comprises roughly 830,000 distinct CDR3 sequences, approximately 65% of which are singletons, and 25% to 30% rests with the top ten. The sample taken for sequencing was blood. These receptors all stem from a man aged 30 to 39 in good health. Each CDR3 is given with its conserved first and last residue. The order of the fields is clone size, D gene, J gene, V gene, CDR3 protein, CDR3 DNA. D genes are given only for firm matches. Clone sizes are given selectively: once, few, many, or a class where the clone is expanded.

clone_size: -; d_call: -; j_call: TRBJ1-2; v_call: TRBV10-3; cdr3_aa: CAISDRTDYGYTF; cdr3_nt: TGTGCCATCAGTGACAGGACTGACTATGGCTACACCTTC
clone_size: -; d_call: -; j_call: TRBJ2-2; v_call: TRBV11-2; cdr3_aa: CASSLATGGIQELFF; cdr3_nt: TGTGCCAGCAGCTTAGCCACGGGGGGCATACAGGAGCTGTTTTTT
clone_size: few; d_call: -; j_call: TRBJ1-5; v_call: TRBV7-2; cdr3_aa: CASSFGGHTNQPQHF; cdr3_nt: TGTGCCAGCAGCTTTGGGGGACATACCAATCAGCCCCAGCATTTT
clone_size: -; d_call: -; j_call: TRBJ2-3; v_call: TRBV6-5; cdr3_aa: CASRTGTITDTQYF; cdr3_nt: TGTGCCAGCAGGACCGGGACGATCACAGATACGCAGTATTTT
clone_size: -; d_call: -; j_call: TRBJ1-2; v_call: TRBV7-9; cdr3_aa: CASSLGQEDGYTF; cdr3_nt: TGTGCCAGCAGCTTAGGGCAGGAGGATGGCTACACCTTC
clone_size: -; d_call: TRBD2; j_call: TRBJ2-7; v_call: TRBV18; cdr3_aa: CASSPLAGEAYEQYF; cdr3_nt: TGTGCCAGCTCGCCGCTAGCGGGGGAGGCCTACGAGCAGTACTTC
clone_size: -; d_call: TRBD2; j_call: TRBJ2-2; v_call: TRBV27; cdr3_aa: CASSLRLAGTGELFF; cdr3_nt: TGTGCCAGCAGTTTAAGGCTAGCGGGCACCGGGGAGCTGTTTTTT
clone_size: -; d_call: -; j_call: TRBJ2-1; v_call: TRBV12-3/TRBV12-4; cdr3_aa: CASSLGAAGEQFF; cdr3_nt: TGTGCCAGCAGTTTGGGTGCCGCTGGTGAGCAGTTCTTC
clone_size: -; d_call: -; j_call: TRBJ1-1; v_call: TRBV7-2; cdr3_aa: CASSFAGTNTEAFF; cdr3_nt: TGTGCCAGCAGCTTTGCAGGGACGAACACTGAAGCTTTCTTT
clone_size: -; d_call: TRBD1; j_call: TRBJ2-7; v_call: TRBV29-1; cdr3_aa: CSVTVDRGGEQYF; cdr3_nt: TGCAGCGTTACCGTGGACAGGGGAGGCGAGCAGTACTTC
clone_size: few; d_call: -; j_call: TRBJ2-3; v_call: TRBV4-1; cdr3_aa: CASSQEGMDTQYF; cdr3_nt: TGCGCCAGCAGCCAAGAAGGGATGGATACGCAGTATTTT
clone_size: -; d_call: TRBD2; j_call: TRBJ2-7; v_call: TRBV4-1; cdr3_aa: CASSQGTSGDYEQYF; cdr3_nt: TGCGCCAGCAGCCAAGGAACTAGCGGGGACTACGAGCAGTACTTC
clone_size: -; d_call: TRBD1; j_call: TRBJ1-4; v_call: TRBV5-1; cdr3_aa: CASGSGTANEKLFF; cdr3_nt: TGCGCCAGCGGATCCGGGACAGCTAATGAAAAACTGTTTTTT
clone_size: -; d_call: TRBD1; j_call: TRBJ2-4; v_call: TRBV15; cdr3_aa: CATSRDRAGNIQYF; cdr3_nt: TGTGCCACCAGCAGGGACAGGGCCGGAAACATTCAGTACTTC
clone_size: -; d_call: TRBD1; j_call: TRBJ2-7; v_call: TRBV5-1; cdr3_aa: CASSLEQGQTYEQYF; cdr3_nt: TGCGCCAGCAGCTTGGAACAGGGGCAGACCTACGAGCAGTACTTC
clone_size: -; d_call: TRBD1; j_call: TRBJ2-4; v_call: TRBV28; cdr3_aa: CASSFRDRGLKNIQYF; cdr3_nt: TGTGCCAGCAGTTTCCGGGACAGGGGGCTAAAAAACATTCAGTACTTC
clone_size: -; d_call: -; j_call: TRBJ1-2; v_call: TRBV10-3; cdr3_aa: CAITVSASHYGYTF; cdr3_nt: TGTGCCATCACCGTGTCGGCGAGTCACTATGGCTACACCTTC
clone_size: -; d_call: TRBD1; j_call: TRBJ2-5; v_call: TRBV7-9; cdr3_aa: CASSQTGGPKTQYF; cdr3_nt: TGTGCCAGCAGTCAGACAGGGGGCCCAAAGACCCAGTACTTC
clone_size: few; d_call: -; j_call: TRBJ2-6; v_call: TRBV15; cdr3_aa: CATSRVGSRGSSGANVLTF; cdr3_nt: TGTGCCACCAGCAGAGTCGGCTCGCGGGGAAGCTCTGGGGCCAACGTCCTGACTTTC
clone_size: -; d_call: -; j_call: TRBJ2-1; v_call: TRBV2; cdr3_aa: CASLGDDAYEQFF; cdr3_nt: TGTGCCAGCCTCGGGGACGACGCCTACGAGCAGTTCTTC
clone_size: many; d_call: -; j_call: TRBJ1-2; v_call: TRBV12-3/TRBV12-4; cdr3_aa: CASFGTGGYTF; cdr3_nt: TGTGCCAGCTTCGGGACCGGAGGCTACACCTTC
clone_size: -; d_call: -; j_call: TRBJ1-2; v_call: TRBV28; cdr3_aa: CATAGSSYGYTF; cdr3_nt: TGTGCCACGGCCGGGAGTTCCTATGGCTACACCTTC
clone_size: -; d_call: TRBD2; j_call: TRBJ2-1; v_call: TRBV6-6; cdr3_aa: CASTPIRLAGEFF; cdr3_nt: TGTGCCAGCACTCCCATCCGACTAGCGGGGGAGTTCTTC
clone_size: -; d_call: TRBD1; j_call: TRBJ2-7; v_call: TRBV12-3/TRBV12-4; cdr3_aa: CASSLPGQGRHEQYF; cdr3_nt: TGTGCCAGCAGTCTCCCGGGACAGGGAAGACACGAGCAGTACTTC
clone_size: -; d_call: -; j_call: TRBJ1-5; v_call: TRBV27; cdr3_aa: CPGGWCNQPQHF; cdr3_nt: TGTCCGGGGGGTTGGTGCAATCAGCCCCAGCATTTT
clone_size: -; d_call: -; j_call: TRBJ2-7; v_call: TRBV29-1; cdr3_aa: CSVESEEYERYF; cdr3_nt: TGCAGCGTTGAGTCAGAGGAATACGAGCGGTACTTC
clone_size: few; d_call: -; j_call: TRBJ1-5; v_call: TRBV7-9; cdr3_aa: CASSSEQGPAQPQHF; cdr3_nt: TGTGCCAGCAGCTCCGAACAGGGACCAGCGCAGCCCCAGCATTTT
clone_size: once; d_call: -; j_call: TRBJ2-1; v_call: TRBV6-2/TRBV6-3; cdr3_aa: CASSYSTKDVFIFSYNEQFF; cdr3_nt: TGTGCCAGCAGTTACTCGACAAAGGACGTCTTTATTTTCTCCTACAATGAGCAGTTCTTC
clone_size: -; d_call: -; j_call: TRBJ1-2; v_call: TRBV7-9; cdr3_aa: CASSPRRDIYGYTF; cdr3_nt: TGTGCCAGCAGCCCTCGGAGGGACATCTATGGCTACACCTTC
clone_size: -; d_call: TRBD2; j_call: TRBJ2-1; v_call: TRBV20-1; cdr3_aa: CSARGASGAPGNEQFF; cdr3_nt: TGCAGTGCTAGAGGGGCTAGCGGAGCCCCTGGGAATGAGCAGTTCTTC
clone_size: few; d_call: -; j_call: TRBJ1-2; v_call: TRBV5-1; cdr3_aa: CASSGTPQVNYGYTF; cdr3_nt: TGCGCCAGCAGCGGCACCCCACAGGTGAACTATGGCTACACCTTC
clone_size: few; d_call: -; j_call: TRBJ2-3; v_call: TRBV29-1; cdr3_aa: CSVSPTSTDTQYF; cdr3_nt: TGCAGCGTTTCACCAACTAGCACAGATACGCAGTATTTT
clone_size: -; d_call: TRBD2; j_call: TRBJ2-7; v_call: TRBV12-3/TRBV12-4; cdr3_aa: CASRKGAGTSGHYEQYF; cdr3_nt: TGTGCCAGCAGAAAGGGAGCCGGGACTAGCGGCCACTACGAGCAGTACTTC
clone_size: few; d_call: -; j_call: TRBJ1-5; v_call: TRBV4-2; cdr3_aa: CASSPQAQNQPQHF; cdr3_nt: TGTGCCAGCAGCCCCCAGGCCCAAAACCAGCCCCAGCATTTT
clone_size: few; d_call: -; j_call: TRBJ2-3; v_call: TRBV29-1; cdr3_aa: CSVVDSPGSQYF; cdr3_nt: TGCAGCGTTGTGGACAGCCCCGGATCGCAGTATTTT
clone_size: many; d_call: -; j_call: TRBJ2-6; v_call: TRBV29-1; cdr3_aa: CSVDGPSGANVLTF; cdr3_nt: TGCAGCGTTGATGGACCCTCTGGGGCCAACGTCCTGACTTTC
clone_size: -; d_call: -; j_call: TRBJ1-2; v_call: TRBV7-2; cdr3_aa: CVSSSEPTYGYTF; cdr3_nt: TGTGTCAGCAGCTCAGAGCCAACCTATGGCTACACCTTC
clone_size: few; d_call: TRBD2; j_call: TRBJ2-7; v_call: TRBV6-2/TRBV6-3; cdr3_aa: CASSRGAGPYEQYF; cdr3_nt: TGTGCCAGCAGTCGAGGAGCGGGACCCTACGAGCAGTACTTC
clone_size: -; d_call: TRBD1; j_call: TRBJ2-4; v_call: TRBV9; cdr3_aa: CASSVDQTGFDIQYF; cdr3_nt: TGTGCCAGCAGCGTAGACCAGACAGGGTTTGACATTCAGTACTTC
clone_size: few; d_call: -; j_call: TRBJ2-7; v_call: TRBV29-1; cdr3_aa: CSVEDLAGLFYEQYF; cdr3_nt: TGCAGCGTTGAAGATTTGGCAGGGCTTTTCTACGAGCAGTACTTC
clone_size: -; d_call: -; j_call: TRBJ2-5; v_call: TRBV6-2/TRBV6-3; cdr3_aa: CASSPGPERETQYF; cdr3_nt: TGTGCCAGCAGTCCCGGGCCTGAGAGAGAGACCCAGTACTTC
clone_size: -; d_call: TRBD1; j_call: TRBJ1-2; v_call: TRBV25-1; cdr3_aa: CASSAGTGVYGYTF; cdr3_nt: TGTGCCAGCAGTGCCGGGACAGGGGTATATGGCTACACCTTC
clone_size: -; d_call: -; j_call: TRBJ2-1; v_call: TRBV10-3; cdr3_aa: CAINNDSYNEQFF; cdr3_nt: TGTGCCATCAATAACGACTCCTACAATGAGCAGTTCTTC
clone_size: -; d_call: TRBD2; j_call: TRBJ2-5; v_call: TRBV7-2; cdr3_aa: CASSPTRGGGGTQYF; cdr3_nt: TGTGCCAGCAGCCCGACTAGAGGCGGGGGAGGGACCCAGTACTTC
clone_size: -; d_call: -; j_call: TRBJ2-1; v_call: TRBV5-1; cdr3_aa: CASSYQGHSYNEQFF; cdr3_nt: TGCGCCAGCAGCTACCAGGGCCACTCCTACAATGAGCAGTTCTTC
clone_size: few; d_call: -; j_call: TRBJ1-1; v_call: TRBV7-9; cdr3_aa: CASSLEYGAGTEAFF; cdr3_nt: TGTGCCAGCAGCTTAGAATACGGGGCGGGCACTGAAGCTTTCTTT
clone_size: -; d_call: -; j_call: TRBJ2-1; v_call: TRBV12-3/TRBV12-4; cdr3_aa: CASTHSGNEQFF; cdr3_nt: TGTGCCAGCACCCATAGCGGCAATGAGCAGTTCTTC
clone_size: few; d_call: TRBD1; j_call: TRBJ2-7; v_call: TRBV29-1; cdr3_aa: CSVVGRGSYEQYF; cdr3_nt: TGCAGCGTTGTGGGCAGGGGGTCGTACGAGCAGTACTTC
clone_size: few; d_call: -; j_call: TRBJ2-1; v_call: TRBV11-2; cdr3_aa: CASSGIKGRSNEQFF; cdr3_nt: TGTGCCAGCAGCGGAATCAAGGGGCGTAGCAATGAGCAGTTCTTC
clone_size: many; d_call: -; j_call: TRBJ2-7; v_call: TRBV28; cdr3_aa: CASSLPQGDRSSYEQYF; cdr3_nt: TGTGCCAGCAGTCTTCCCCAAGGGGACCGAAGCTCCTACGAGCAGTACTTC
clone_size: -; d_call: TRBD1; j_call: TRBJ2-7; v_call: TRBV6-5; cdr3_aa: CASTPPGQSTYEQYF; cdr3_nt: TGTGCCAGCACCCCACCGGGACAGTCGACCTACGAGCAGTACTTC
clone_size: -; d_call: TRBD1; j_call: TRBJ2-5; v_call: TRBV27; cdr3_aa: CASKVTGGLQETQYF; cdr3_nt: TGTGCCAGCAAAGTGACAGGGGGTTTACAAGAGACCCAGTACTTC
clone_size: few; d_call: TRBD1; j_call: TRBJ1-2; v_call: TRBV7-3; cdr3_aa: CASSPRDRVYGYTF; cdr3_nt: TGTGCCAGCAGCCCTCGGGACAGAGTATATGGCTACACCTTC
clone_size: -; d_call: -; j_call: TRBJ2-7; v_call: TRBV13; cdr3_aa: CASSSPSSYEQYF; cdr3_nt: TGTGCCAGCAGCTCCCCTTCCTCCTACGAGCAGTACTTC
clone_size: -; d_call: -; j_call: TRBJ2-4; v_call: TRBV6-2/TRBV6-3; cdr3_aa: CASSYAGKQYF; cdr3_nt: TGTGCCAGCAGTTACGCCGGCAAGCAGTACTTC
clone_size: few; d_call: -; j_call: TRBJ2-4; v_call: TRBV9; cdr3_aa: CASSVVKRPAKNIQYF; cdr3_nt: TGTGCCAGCAGCGTAGTCAAGCGGCCAGCCAAAAACATTCAGTACTTC